The clone carrying this T cell receptor (beta chain) was observed many times. CDR1 is MNHNS, CDR2 SASEGT, per germline. The CDR3 totals 12 residues. V lost 1 base and J lost 8, with 7 bases in between. The data belong to a study of T cells after yellow fever vaccination. Study background: CD3, CD45RA, CCR7 and CD95 sorting yielded EM, EMRA, CM and Tscm memory subsets.

5'RACE template switching generated TCR cDNA, adding a universal primer site and UMIs. TCRdb redid the calling of the 5' RACE reads with MiXCR, one entry per CDR3 protein. The table records over 25,000 distinct CDR3 sequences, under 12% of them present only once. Study-wide results and caveats: Any FACS-sorted repertoire could hold abundant clonotypes that contaminate it from the bulk population.

The TCR originated in a young man who received the YFV17D yellow fever vaccine. V gene TRBV6-1 combines with J gene TRBJ2-3; no definite D call. This material consisted of PBMCs, either bulk or a sorted T-cell subset (CD4+, CD8+, memory, or dextramer-sorted; not recorded which), taken around 14 days after the first yellow fever vaccination. CDR3 residues: CASSEGSGTQYF. CDR3 DNA sequence: TGTGCCAGCAGTGAAGGCTCGGGTACGCAGTATTTT.